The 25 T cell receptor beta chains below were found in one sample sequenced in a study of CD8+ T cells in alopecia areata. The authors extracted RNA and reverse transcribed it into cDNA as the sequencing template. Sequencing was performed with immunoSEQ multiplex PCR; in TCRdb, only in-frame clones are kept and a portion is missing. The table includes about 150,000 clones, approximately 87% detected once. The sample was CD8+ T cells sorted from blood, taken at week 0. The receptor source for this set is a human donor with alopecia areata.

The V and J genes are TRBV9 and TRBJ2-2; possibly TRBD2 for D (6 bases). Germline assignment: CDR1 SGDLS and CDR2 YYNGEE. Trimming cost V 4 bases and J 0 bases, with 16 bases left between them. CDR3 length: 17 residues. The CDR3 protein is CASSPYPGTSNTGELFF. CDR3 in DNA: TGTGCCAGCAGCCCATACCCCGGGACTTCGAACACCGGGGAGCTGTTTTTT. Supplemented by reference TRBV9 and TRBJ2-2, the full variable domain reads DSGVTQTPKHLITATGQRVTLRCSPRSGDLSVYWYQQSLDQGLQFLIQYYNGEERAKGNILERFSAQQFPDLHSELNLSSLELGDSALYFCASSPYPGTSNTGELFFGEGSRLTVL.

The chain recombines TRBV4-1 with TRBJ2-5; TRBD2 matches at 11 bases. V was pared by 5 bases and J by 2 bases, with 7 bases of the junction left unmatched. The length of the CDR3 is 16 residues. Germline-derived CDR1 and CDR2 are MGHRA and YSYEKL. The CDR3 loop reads CASSGRGLAEQETQYF. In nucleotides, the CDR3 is TGCGCCAGCAGCGGACGGGGACTAGCGGAGCAAGAGACCCAGTACTTC.

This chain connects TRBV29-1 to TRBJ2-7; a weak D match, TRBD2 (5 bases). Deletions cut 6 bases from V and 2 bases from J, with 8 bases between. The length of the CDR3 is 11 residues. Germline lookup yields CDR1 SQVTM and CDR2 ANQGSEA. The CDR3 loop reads CSVRSAYEQYF. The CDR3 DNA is TGCAGCGTGCGTAGCGCCTACGAGCAGTACTTC.

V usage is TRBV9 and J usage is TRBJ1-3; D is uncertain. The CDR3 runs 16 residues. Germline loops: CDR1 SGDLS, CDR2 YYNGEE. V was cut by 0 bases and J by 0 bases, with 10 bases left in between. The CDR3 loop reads CASSVAPGNSGNTIYF. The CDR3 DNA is TGTGCCAGCAGCGTAGCCCCCGGGAACTCTGGAAACACCATATATTTT. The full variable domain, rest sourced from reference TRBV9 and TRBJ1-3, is DSGVTQTPKHLITATGQRVTLRCSPRSGDLSVYWYQQSLDQGLQFLIQYYNGEERAKGNILERFSAQQFPDLHSELNLSSLELGDSALYFCASSVAPGNSGNTIYFGEGSWLTVV.

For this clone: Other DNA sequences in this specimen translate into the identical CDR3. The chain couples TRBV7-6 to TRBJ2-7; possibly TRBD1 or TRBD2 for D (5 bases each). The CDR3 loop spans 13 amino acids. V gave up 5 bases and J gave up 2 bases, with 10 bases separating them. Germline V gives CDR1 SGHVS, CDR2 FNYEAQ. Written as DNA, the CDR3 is TGTGCCAGCAGCCCGGGACCGACCTACGAGCAGTACTTC. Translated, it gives CASSPGPTYEQYF. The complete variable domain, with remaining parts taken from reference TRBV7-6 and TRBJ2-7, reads GAGVSQSPRYKVTKRGQDVALRCDPISGHVSLYWYRQALGQGPEFLTYFNYEAQQDKSGLPNDRFSAERPEGSISTLTIQRTEQRDSAMYRCASSPGPTYEQYFGPGTRLTVT.

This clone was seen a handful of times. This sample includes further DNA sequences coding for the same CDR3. The CDR3 DNA sequence: TGTGCCAGCAGCCTAGGAGATACGCAGTATTTT. It encodes CASSLGDTQYF. The chain couples TRBV6-5 to TRBJ2-3; D gene unclear. The CDR3 sequence is 11 residues long. Deletions cut 6 bases from V and 5 bases from J, with 6 bases between. Per germline, CDR1 MNHEY and CDR2 SVGAGI.

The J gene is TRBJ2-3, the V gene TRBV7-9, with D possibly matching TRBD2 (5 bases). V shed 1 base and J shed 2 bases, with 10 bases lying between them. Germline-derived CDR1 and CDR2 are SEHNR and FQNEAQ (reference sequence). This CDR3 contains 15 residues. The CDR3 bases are TGTGCCAGCAGCTTAGGAGGGCGGACCACAGATACGCAGTATTTT. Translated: CASSLGGRTTDTQYF.

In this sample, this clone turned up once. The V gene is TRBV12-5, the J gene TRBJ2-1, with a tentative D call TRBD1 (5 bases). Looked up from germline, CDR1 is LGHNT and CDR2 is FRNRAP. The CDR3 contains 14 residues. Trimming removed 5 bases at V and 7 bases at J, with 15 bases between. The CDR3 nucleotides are TGTGCTAGTGGTGAGACTGGGGCTCGGAATGAGCAGTTCTTC. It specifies CASGETGARNEQFF.

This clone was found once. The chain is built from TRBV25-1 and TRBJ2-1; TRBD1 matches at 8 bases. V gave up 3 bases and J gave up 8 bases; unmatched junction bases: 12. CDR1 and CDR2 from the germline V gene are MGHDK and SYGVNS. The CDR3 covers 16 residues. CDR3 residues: CASSDPGGQEYYEQFF. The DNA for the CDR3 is TGTGCCAGCAGTGATCCAGGGGGCCAGGAGTACTATGAGCAGTTCTTC.

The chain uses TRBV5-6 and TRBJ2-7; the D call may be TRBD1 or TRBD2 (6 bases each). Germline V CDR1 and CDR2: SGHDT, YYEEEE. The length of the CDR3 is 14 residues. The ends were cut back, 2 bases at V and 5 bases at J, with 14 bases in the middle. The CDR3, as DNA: TGTGCCAGCAGCTTCTGGGGGGCAGGGAACGAGCAGTACTTC. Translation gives CASSFWGAGNEQYF.

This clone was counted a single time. The CDR3 loop is CASSLAAYEQYF. For the CDR3, the DNA is TGTGCCAGCAGCTTAGCTGCATACGAGCAGTACTTC. This chain uses TRBV7-6 with TRBJ2-7; no clear D gene. Trimming removed 0 bases from V and 4 bases from J, with 4 bases in between. This CDR3 region has 12 residues. CDR1 and CDR2 from the germline V gene are SGHVS and FNYEAQ.

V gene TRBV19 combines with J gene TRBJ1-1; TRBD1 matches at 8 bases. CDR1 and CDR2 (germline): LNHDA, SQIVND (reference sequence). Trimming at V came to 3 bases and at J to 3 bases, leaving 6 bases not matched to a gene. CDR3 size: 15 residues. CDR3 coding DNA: TGTGCCAGTAGTATCGGGACAGGCCGTTACACTGAAGCTTTCTTT. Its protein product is CASSIGTGRYTEAFF.

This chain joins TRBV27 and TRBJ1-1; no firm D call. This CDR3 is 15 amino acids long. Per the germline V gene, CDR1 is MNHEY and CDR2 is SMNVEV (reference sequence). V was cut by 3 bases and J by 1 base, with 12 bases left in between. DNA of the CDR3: TGTGCCAGCAGTTTTCTGGGTATAGGGAACACTGAAGCTTTCTTT. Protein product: CASSFLGIGNTEAFF.

CDR3 in DNA: TGTGCCAGCGGGACAGGCGATTCAGCAACTAATGAAAAACTGTTTTTT. This encodes CASGTGDSATNEKLFF. The rearrangement links TRBV2 to TRBJ1-4, with 8 nucleotides matching TRBD1. CDR1 is SNHLY and CDR2 is FYNNEI in the germline V gene. V shed 8 bases, J shed 0 bases, and the junction held 8 bases outside the gene matches. This CDR3 is 16 amino acids long.

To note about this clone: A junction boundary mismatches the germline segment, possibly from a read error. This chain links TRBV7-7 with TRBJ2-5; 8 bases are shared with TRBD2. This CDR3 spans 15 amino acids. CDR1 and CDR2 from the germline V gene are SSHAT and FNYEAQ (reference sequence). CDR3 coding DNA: TGTGCTAGCAGCTTCTCGGGGGGGATCCGAGAGACCCAGTACTTC. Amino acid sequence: CASSFSGGIRETQYF.

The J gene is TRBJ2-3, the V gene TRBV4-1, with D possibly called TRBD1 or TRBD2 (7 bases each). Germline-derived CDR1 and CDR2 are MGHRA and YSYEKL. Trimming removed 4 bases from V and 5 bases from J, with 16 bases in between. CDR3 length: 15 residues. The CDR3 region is CASSPGQGGLDTQYF. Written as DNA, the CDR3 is TGCGCCAGCAGCCCCGGGCAGGGGGGGTTAGATACGCAGTATTTT.

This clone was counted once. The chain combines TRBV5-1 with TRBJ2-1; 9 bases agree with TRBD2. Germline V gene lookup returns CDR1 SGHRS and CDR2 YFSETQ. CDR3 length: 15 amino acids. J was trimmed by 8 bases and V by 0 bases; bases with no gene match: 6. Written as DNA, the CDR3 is TGCGCCAGCAGCTTGGCTGCGGGGGGGCCCGATGAGCAGTTCTTC. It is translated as CASSLAAGGPDEQFF.

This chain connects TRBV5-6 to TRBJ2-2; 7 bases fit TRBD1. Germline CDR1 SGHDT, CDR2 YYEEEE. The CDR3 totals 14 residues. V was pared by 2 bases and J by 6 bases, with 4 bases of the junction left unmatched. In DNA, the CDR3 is TGTGCCAGCAGCTTTTCGACAGGGTCCGGGGAGCTGTTTTTT. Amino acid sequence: CASSFSTGSGELFF.

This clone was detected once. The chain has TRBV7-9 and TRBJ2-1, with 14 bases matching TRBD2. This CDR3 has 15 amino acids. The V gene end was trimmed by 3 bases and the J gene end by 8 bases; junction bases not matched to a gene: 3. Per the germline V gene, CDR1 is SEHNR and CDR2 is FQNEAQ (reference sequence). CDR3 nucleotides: TGTGCCAGCAGCTTGGGACTAGCGGGAGAGCATGAGCAGTTCTTC. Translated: CASSLGLAGEHEQFF. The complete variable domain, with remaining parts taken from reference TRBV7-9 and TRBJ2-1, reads DTGVSQNPRHKITKRGQNVTFRCDPISEHNRLYWYRQTLGQGPEFLTYFQNEAQLEKSRLLSDRFSAERPKGSFSTLEIQRTEQGDSAMYLCASSLGLAGEHEQFFGPGTRLTVL.

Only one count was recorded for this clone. CDR3 bases: TGCAGCGGATCTAGCGGGGGGGCTCTAGCAGATACGCAGTATTTT. Residues: CSGSSGGALADTQYF. This sequence joins TRBV29-1 and TRBJ2-3; 12 bases fit TRBD2. J lost 4 bases, V lost 7 bases, and 9 bases had no gene match. CDR3 size: 15 residues. From germline, CDR1 is SQVTM and CDR2 ANQGSEA.

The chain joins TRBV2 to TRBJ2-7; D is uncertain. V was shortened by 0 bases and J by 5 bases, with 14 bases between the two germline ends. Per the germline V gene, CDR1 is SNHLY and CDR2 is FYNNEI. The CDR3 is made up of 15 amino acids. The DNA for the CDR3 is TGTGCCAGCAGTGAAGCGGGGTTAAGGGAAAACGAGCAGTACTTC. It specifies CASSEAGLRENEQYF.

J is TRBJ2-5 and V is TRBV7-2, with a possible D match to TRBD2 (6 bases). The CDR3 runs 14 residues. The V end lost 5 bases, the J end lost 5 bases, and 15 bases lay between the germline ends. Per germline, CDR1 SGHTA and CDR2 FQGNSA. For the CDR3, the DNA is TGTGCCAGCAGCCCCATGGGGGGTTGGGAGACCCAGTACTTC. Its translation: CASSPMGGWETQYF.

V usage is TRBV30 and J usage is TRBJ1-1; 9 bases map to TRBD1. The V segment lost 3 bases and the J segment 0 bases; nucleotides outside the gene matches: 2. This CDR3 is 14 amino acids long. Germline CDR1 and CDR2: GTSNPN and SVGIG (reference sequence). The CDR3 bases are TGTGCCTGGAGCTGGACAGGGGTGAACACTGAAGCTTTCTTT. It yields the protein CAWSWTGVNTEAFF.

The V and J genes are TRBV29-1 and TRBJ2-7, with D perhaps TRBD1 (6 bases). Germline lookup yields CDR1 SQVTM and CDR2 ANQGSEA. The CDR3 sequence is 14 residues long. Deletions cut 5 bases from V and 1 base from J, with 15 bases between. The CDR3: CSVRITGRSYEQYF. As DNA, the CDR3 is TGCAGCGTTAGGATAACAGGGAGATCCTACGAGCAGTACTTC.

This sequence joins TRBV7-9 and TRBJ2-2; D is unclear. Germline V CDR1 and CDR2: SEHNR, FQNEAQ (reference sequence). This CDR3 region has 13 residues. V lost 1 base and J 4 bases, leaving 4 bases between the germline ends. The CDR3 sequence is CASSLERTGELFF. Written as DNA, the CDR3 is TGTGCCAGCAGCTTAGAGCGCACCGGGGAGCTGTTTTTT.